This T cell receptor (beta chain) was observed in a study of CD8 T cells in ankylosing spondylitis (dated by TCRdb to 2015 to 2018). Context from the whole study: T cell receptor beta repertoires were profiled in healthy donors and ankylosing spondylitis patients so that disease-linked TCR variants could be found. Peripheral blood was sampled, and synovial fluid was also collected from ankylosing spondylitis patients. The full study cohort comprised 25 ankylosing spondylitis patients and some 110 healthy donors. Overall results and qualifications from the work: Some motif variants had previously been reported in the synovial fluid and blood of reactive arthritis patients, which suggests shared mechanisms of disease initiation. The disease-linked clones were reported to be significantly enriched in matched synovial fluid samples from ankylosing spondylitis patients. In peripheral blood, the disease-linked clones were found at relatively low frequencies and had a CD8+ phenotype. A TCR beta motif of several highly homologous amino acid variants appeared characteristic of blood from ankylosing spondylitis patients.

This clonotype was seen ten or more times. The target of this receptor is not known. Per-base quality was not reported, and no clone a single base away is much larger than it. Reads for this sample came from an Illumina HiSeq 2500. TCR beta libraries were prepared by quantitative 5'-RACE with molecular barcodes. As for the original processing: A new computational method, built on a probabilistic model of VDJ rearrangement, was used to identify disease-linked TCR variants. TCRdb trimmed public reads at Q25 via fastp, called clones via MiXCR and kept in-frame beta chains. Entries are consolidated by CDR3 protein sequence, retaining the most common genes and DNA. Here the V and J calls rest on TCRdb's processing, not on the authors' analysis. The sample table holds hundreds of thousands of distinct CDR3 sequences, of which 20% to 30% were seen once. Roughly 6.7% of the sample lies in the top ten. CDR1 ENHRY and CDR2 SYGVKD were looked up in the germline V gene. Trimming takes 3 bases off V and 1 base off J; junction bases not matched to a gene: 6. The CDR3 runs 16 amino acids, cysteine and phenylalanine included. Left in the record is the CDR3 DNA by itself, 48 bases read in frame from the first base.

This TCR came from a male donor with ankylosing spondylitis or in good health (not recorded which). Here the chain combines TRBV10-3 and TRBJ2-3; TRBD2 agrees with 8 junctional bases. The sequenced sample was blood, either unsorted or a sorted T cell fraction (not recorded which). CDR3 region: CAISDPGRAGTDTQYF. The DNA sequence is as follows: TGTGCCATCAGTGACCCCGGGAGGGCCGGCACAGATACGCAGTATTTT.